Detailed here is one TCR beta chain. The antigen remains undetermined. Generated by immunoSEQ multiplex PCR, the TCRdb table keeps only in-frame clones and is missing some. The sample lists approximately 46,000 clones; 77% were seen once. Trimming cost V 4 bases and J 13 bases, with 14 bases left between them. Looked up from germline, CDR1 is SGHTA and CDR2 is FQGNSA. This CDR3 is 13 amino acids long. This record comes from a study of memory CD4+ T cells and cytomegalovirus serostatus. Study-wide points: Of 150 to 200 reported CMV TCRbeta sequences, 67 were found in memory CD4+ repertoires.

Single viable CD3+CD4+CD8-CD45RO+ cells were sorted as the memory CD4+ T cells. Source material: memory CD4+ T cells from blood. V gene TRBV7-2 combines with J gene TRBJ1-6, with a weak D call TRBD1 (5 bases). This receptor was taken from an adult in good health and CMV-seronegative. The CDR3 nucleotides are TGTGCCAGCAGCTGGGACGTATTGAATCCCCTCCACTTT. Amino acids: CASSWDVLNPLHF.